Given below is one T cell receptor (beta chain) in context. Its cognate antigen has yet to be identified. No base quality information exists; no much larger clone differs at one position. This sample is part of a study of preoperative IRX-2 immunotherapy in early breast cancer (dated by TCRdb to the late 2010s). Libraries were made using the immunoSEQ multiplex PCR assay. TCRdb retrieved this table from immuneACCESS and kept in-frame rearrangements only. Not all clones are present; in checked studies, unresolved V genes account for under half, and no reason is known for the remainder. Recorded for this sample are about 26,000 clones; roughly four fifths of them occurred a single time. About 6.8% of the sample lies in the top ten. Taken with the paper, the label for treatment or condition translates to: preoperative locoregional IRX-2 cytokine immunotherapy. The samples were obtained from a phase Ib study that tested preoperative, locoregional IRX-2 cytokine immunotherapy meant to prime immune responses. Patients with early-stage breast cancer who were given IRX-2 before surgery served as donors.

V lost 5 bases and J lost 2 bases, and the count of bases not matched to a germline gene is 8. Reading the germline V gene (reference sequence) gives CDR1 WNHNN and CDR2 SYGVQD. The CDR3 covers 16 residues, taking in both the cysteine and the phenylalanine. The sequence is cut down to CDR3 DNA, 48 bases in frame from base 1. The material sequenced was lymph node tissue, taken after IRX-2 immunotherapy. The chain was built from TRBV10-1 and TRBJ2-1; 8 junctional bases match TRBD1. The sequence was obtained from a human donor with breast cancer. The DNA sequence reads TGCGCCAGCAGTTCCCCCGGACAGGGACCCTACAATGAGCAGTTCTTC. This gives the protein CASSSPGQGPYNEQFF.